This T cell receptor beta chain was sequenced in a study of T cell clonotyping in hematopoietic cell transplantation. Study findings and constraints: Cells were unsorted, so CD4 and CD8 contributions were not separated.

Regarding this clone: Its cognate antigen is unknown.

CDR1 is LGHNA, CDR2 YSLEER, per germline. This CDR3 comprises 15 residues. V was shortened by 2 bases and J by 0 bases, with 10 bases between the two germline ends. Libraries were prepared by immunoSEQ multiplex PCR; TCRdb keeps only in-frame clonotypes and omits some of them. The table shows 15,000 to 20,000 clones, with 80% to 95% occurring only once. The sample comprised peripheral blood mononuclear cells. The origin of this receptor is a middle-aged man in good health. Some clones in this sample may be carry-over from other donors' samples. This sequence joins TRBV4-3 and TRBJ1-1; no clear D. CDR3 DNA sequence: TGCGCCAGCAGCCAAATGGACGGTATGAACACTGAAGCTTTCTTT. This codes for CASSQMDGMNTEAFF.